This T cell receptor (beta chain) appears in the sequencing data of a study of identifying expanded T cells in peripheral blood. Study-wide results and caveats: Over approximately two and four weeks, about 16.4 and 19 clones changed, versus around 1.2 between replicates.

This table comes from immunoSEQ multiplex PCR, and its TCRdb copy is limited to in-frame clones, with some not included. Of approximately 85,000 clones in the sample, around 90% were seen once. Germline loops: CDR1 LNHDA, CDR2 SQIVND (reference sequence). The CDR3 covers 13 residues. The germline V and J ends were trimmed by 1 base and 12 bases, with 10 bases remaining between them. During the collection period, no donor immune events like infections were recorded. Turning to this clone: Its matching antigen is unknown.

The sequence was collected from a person aged 18 to 70 in good health. The chain is built from TRBV19 and TRBJ2-6, with a possible D match to TRBD1 (5 bases). The sequencing sample was made of blood. CDR3 bases: TGTGCCAGTAGTATAGCCCAGGGAACCGTCCTGACTTTC. Protein product: CASSIAQGTVLTF.